This note documents a single T cell receptor beta chain sequence. Treatment noted: 15 to 20 received Ad26.COV2.S at low or high dose, single or two shots; about 5 received placebo; per-sample allocation not given. Collection of the samples took place on day 63 after the first injection of vaccine or placebo. Germline trimming cut 3 bases from V and 8 bases from J; bases unmatched to any gene: 13. Germline V gene lookup returns CDR1 SEHNR and CDR2 FQNEAQ (reference sequence). The CDR3 totals 17 residues. The data were obtained in a study of Ad26.COV2.S vaccination and SARS-CoV-2 variants. TCRdb's copy holds only in-frame clones and misses some; the assay was immunoSEQ multiplex PCR. The table records around 300,000 clones, approximately 87% of them present only once.

This receptor was obtained from a person between 18 and 60 years old who received the Ad26.COV2.S COVID-19 vaccine or a placebo. The source material was peripheral blood, sampled in a trial of Ad26.COV2.S vaccine versus placebo. The chain combines TRBV7-9 with TRBJ1-4; 9 positions match TRBD1. The CDR3 DNA is TGTGCCAGCAGCTTGATAGCGACAGGGGGAGCGAGCGAAAAACTGTTTTTT. It encodes CASSLIATGGASEKLFF.